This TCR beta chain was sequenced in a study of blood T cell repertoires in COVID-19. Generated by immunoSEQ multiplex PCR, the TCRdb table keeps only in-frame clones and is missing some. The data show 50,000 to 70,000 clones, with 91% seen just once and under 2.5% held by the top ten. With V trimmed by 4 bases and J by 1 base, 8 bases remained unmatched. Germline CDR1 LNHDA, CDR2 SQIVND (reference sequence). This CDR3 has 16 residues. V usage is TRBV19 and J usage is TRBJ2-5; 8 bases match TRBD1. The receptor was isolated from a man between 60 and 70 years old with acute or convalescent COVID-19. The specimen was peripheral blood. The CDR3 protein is CASSNSGTGSQETQYF. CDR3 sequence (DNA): TGTGCCAGTAGTAACTCCGGGACAGGCTCCCAAGAGACCCAGTACTTC. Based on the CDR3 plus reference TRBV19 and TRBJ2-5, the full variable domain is DGGITQSPKYLFRKEGQNVTLSCEQNLNHDAMYWYRQDPGQGLRLIYYSQIVNDFQKGDIAEGYSVSREKKESFPLTVTSAQKNPTAFYLCASSNSGTGSQETQYFGPGTRLLVL.